The sequence of this T cell receptor (beta chain) was determined in a study of CD8 T cells in ankylosing spondylitis. Study-wide points: Peripheral blood held disease-linked clones only at relatively low frequency, and these were CD8+. Eight highly homologous variants made up a TCR beta motif, and this motif appeared characteristic of ankylosing spondylitis blood.

Libraries for TCR beta were made by quantitative 5'-RACE with molecular barcodes. MiXCR, run by TCRdb on the 5' RACE reads, gives a single entry per CDR3 protein. This table has a few hundred thousand distinct CDR3 sequences, about 10% appearing once. This CDR3 has 15 amino acids. V gave up 1 base and J gave up 2 bases, with 10 bases separating them. The germline CDR1 and CDR2 sequences are SGHVS and FNYEAQ. This clonotype came up once. Its antigen is still unknown. This receptor was identified in a male donor with ankylosing spondylitis or in good health (not recorded which). This sequence joins TRBV7-6 and TRBJ2-3; unclear D gene. Sequenced: blood, either unsorted or a sorted T cell fraction (not recorded which). CDR3: CASSLVATDTDTQYF. The CDR3, as DNA: TGTGCCAGCAGCTTAGTTGCCACTGACACAGATACGCAGTATTTT.